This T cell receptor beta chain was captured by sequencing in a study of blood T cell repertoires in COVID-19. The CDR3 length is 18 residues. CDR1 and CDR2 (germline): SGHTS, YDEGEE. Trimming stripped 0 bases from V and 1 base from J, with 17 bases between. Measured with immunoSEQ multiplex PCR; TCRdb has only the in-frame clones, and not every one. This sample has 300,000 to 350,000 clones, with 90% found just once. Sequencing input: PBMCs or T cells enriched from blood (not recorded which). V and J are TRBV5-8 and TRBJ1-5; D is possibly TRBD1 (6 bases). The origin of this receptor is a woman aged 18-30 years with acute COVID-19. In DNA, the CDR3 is TGTGCCAGCAGCTTGGATCTTATCTACAGGGAAAGCAATCAGCCCCAGCATTTT. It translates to CASSLDLIYRESNQPQHF.